This section outlines one TCR beta chain sequence together with its context. This sample was taken from a study of blood T cell repertoires in COVID-19. Study at large: Both acute and convalescent COVID-19 samples were obtained from the United States, Italy and Spain. T cells, B-cell-depleted T cells, or PBMCs provided the cDNA or gDNA that served as material.

Per the original methods: Counts of nucleated cells, estimated from reference gene primer amplification, were obtained. The assay was immunoSEQ multiplex PCR, and TCRdb's table has in-frame clones only and misses some. Clone size and the V and J calls come from that table; the DNA yielded D and trimming. The table records 300,000 to 350,000 clones, 90% of them present only once. It was during active infection that Seattle patients were enrolled and then longitudinally followed. Trimming took 4 bases from V and 6 from J; bases not matched to a gene: 13. The germline V gene has CDR1 SGDLS and CDR2 YYNGEE. The CDR3 has 16 residues.

The V call is TRBV9, the J call TRBJ2-1; 7 bases are a match to TRBD1. The sequencing sample was made of peripheral blood. The TCR sequence derives from a middle-aged woman with COVID-19, enrolled during active disease. The CDR3 DNA follows: TGTGCCAGCAGCACCCAAACAGGGGCCCCCGCCAATGAGCAGTTCTTC. The encoded protein is CASSTQTGAPANEQFF.